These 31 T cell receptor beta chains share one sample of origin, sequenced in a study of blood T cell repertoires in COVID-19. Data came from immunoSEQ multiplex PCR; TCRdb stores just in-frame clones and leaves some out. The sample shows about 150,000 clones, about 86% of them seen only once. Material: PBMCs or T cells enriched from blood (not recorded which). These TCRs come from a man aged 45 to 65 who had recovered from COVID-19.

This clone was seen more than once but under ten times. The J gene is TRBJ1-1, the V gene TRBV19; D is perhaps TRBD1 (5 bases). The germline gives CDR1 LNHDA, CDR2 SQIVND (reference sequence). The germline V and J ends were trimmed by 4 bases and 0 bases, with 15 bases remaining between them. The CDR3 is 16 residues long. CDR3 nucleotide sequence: TGTGCCAGTAGTACCCGGGGGGGATCCATGAACACTGAAGCTTTCTTT. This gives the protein CASSTRGGSMNTEAFF.

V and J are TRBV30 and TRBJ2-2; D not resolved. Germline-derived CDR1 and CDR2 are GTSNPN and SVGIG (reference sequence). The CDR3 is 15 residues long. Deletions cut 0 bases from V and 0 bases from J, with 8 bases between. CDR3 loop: CAWSVSSANTGELFF. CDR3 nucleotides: TGTGCCTGGAGTGTCTCCTCTGCGAACACCGGGGAGCTGTTTTTT.

The CDR3 loop reads CASSGTGGGTGELFF. The CDR3 region has the DNA TGTGCCAGCAGCGGAACAGGGGGTGGGACCGGGGAGCTGTTTTTT. This chain connects TRBV9 to TRBJ2-2; TRBD1 aligns across 8 bases. The CDR3 covers 15 residues. The junction had 6 bases not matched to a gene; V was cut back by 3 bases and J by 5 bases. From germline, CDR1 is SGDLS and CDR2 YYNGEE.

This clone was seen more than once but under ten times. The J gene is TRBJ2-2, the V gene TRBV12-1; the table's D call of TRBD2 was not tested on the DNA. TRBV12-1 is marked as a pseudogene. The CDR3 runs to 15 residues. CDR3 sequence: CASSPTSFQVGELFF. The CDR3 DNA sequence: TGTGCCAGCAGCCCGACTAGCTTCCAGGTCGGGGAGCTGTTTTTT.

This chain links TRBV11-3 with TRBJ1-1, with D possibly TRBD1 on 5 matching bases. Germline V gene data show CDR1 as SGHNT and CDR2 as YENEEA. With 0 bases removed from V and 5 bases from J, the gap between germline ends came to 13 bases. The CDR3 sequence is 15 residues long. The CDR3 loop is CASSLDPGKFTEAFF. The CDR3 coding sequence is TGTGCCAGCAGCTTAGATCCAGGGAAGTTTACTGAAGCTTTCTTT.

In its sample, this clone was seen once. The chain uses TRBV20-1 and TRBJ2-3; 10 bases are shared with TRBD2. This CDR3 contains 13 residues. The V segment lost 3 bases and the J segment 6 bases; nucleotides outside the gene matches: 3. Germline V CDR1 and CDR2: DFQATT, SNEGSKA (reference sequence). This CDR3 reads CSASPSGGDTQYF. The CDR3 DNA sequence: TGCAGTGCTAGTCCTAGCGGGGGTGATACGCAGTATTTT.

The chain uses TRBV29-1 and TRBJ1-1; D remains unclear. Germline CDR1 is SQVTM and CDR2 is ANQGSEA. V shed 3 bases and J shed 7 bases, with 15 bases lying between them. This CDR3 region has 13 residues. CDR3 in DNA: TGCAGCGTTGAGGGTAGTCCGGAGGATGAAGCTTTCTTT. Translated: CSVEGSPEDEAFF.

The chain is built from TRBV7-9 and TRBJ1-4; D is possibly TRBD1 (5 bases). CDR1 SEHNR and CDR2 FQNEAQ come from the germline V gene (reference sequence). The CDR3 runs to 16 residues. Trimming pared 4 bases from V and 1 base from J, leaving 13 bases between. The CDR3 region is CASSSQELITNEKLFF. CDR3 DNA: TGTGCCAGCAGCTCACAGGAACTGATAACTAATGAAAAACTGTTTTTT. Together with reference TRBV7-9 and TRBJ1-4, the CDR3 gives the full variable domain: DTGVSQNPRHKITKRGQNVTFRCDPISEHNRLYWYRQTLGQGPEFLTYFQNEAQLEKSRLLSDRFSAERPKGSFSTLEIQRTEQGDSAMYLCASSSQELITNEKLFFGSGTQLSVL.

DNA of the CDR3: TGCGCCAGCAGCTGGGGGACAGATCCTGAAAAACTGTTTTTT. It codes for CASSWGTDPEKLFF. This chain links TRBV5-1 with TRBJ1-4, with 7 bases fitting TRBD1. The V and J ends lost 3 bases and 7 bases, in that order; junction bases with no gene match: 6. Germline CDR1 and CDR2: SGHRS and YFSETQ. The length of the CDR3 is 14 residues.

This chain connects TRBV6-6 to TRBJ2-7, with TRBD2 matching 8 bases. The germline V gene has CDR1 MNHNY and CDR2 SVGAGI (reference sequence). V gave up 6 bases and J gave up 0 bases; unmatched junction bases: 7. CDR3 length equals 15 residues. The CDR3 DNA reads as TGTGCCAGCAGGAGCACCGGGACTAGCTCCTACGAGCAGTACTTC. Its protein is CASRSTGTSSYEQYF.

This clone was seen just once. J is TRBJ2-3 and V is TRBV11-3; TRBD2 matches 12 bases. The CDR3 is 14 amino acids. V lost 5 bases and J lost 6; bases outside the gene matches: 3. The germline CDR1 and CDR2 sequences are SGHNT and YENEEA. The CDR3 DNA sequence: TGTGCCAGCAGCCTCGGGACTAGCGGGGATACGCAGTATTTT. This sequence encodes CASSLGTSGDTQYF. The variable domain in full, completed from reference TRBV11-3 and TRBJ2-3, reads EAGVVQSPRYKIIEKKQPVAFWCNPISGHNTLYWYLQNLGQGPELLIRYENEEAVDDSQLPKDRFSAERLKGVDSTLKIQPAELGDSAVYLCASSLGTSGDTQYFGPGTRLTVL.

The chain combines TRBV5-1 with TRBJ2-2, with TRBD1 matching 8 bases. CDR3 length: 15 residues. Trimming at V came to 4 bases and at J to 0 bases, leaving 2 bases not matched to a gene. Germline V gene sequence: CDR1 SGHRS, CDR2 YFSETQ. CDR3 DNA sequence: TGCGCCAGCAGCACGACAGGGGCGAACACCGGGGAGCTGTTTTTT. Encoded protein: CASSTTGANTGELFF.

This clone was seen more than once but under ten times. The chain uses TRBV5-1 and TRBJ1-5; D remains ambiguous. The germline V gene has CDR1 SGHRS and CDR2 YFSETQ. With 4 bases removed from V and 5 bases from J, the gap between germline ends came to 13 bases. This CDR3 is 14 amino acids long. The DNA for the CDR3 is TGCGCCAGCAGCCTCAGTGGGAGGGATCAGCCCCAGCATTTT. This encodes CASSLSGRDQPQHF.

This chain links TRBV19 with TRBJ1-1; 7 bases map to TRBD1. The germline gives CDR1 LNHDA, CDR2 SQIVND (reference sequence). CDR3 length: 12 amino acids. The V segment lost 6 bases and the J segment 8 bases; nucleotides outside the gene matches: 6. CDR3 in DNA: TGTGCCAGTAGCCGGGGACAGTACGAAGCTTTCTTT. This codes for CASSRGQYEAFF.

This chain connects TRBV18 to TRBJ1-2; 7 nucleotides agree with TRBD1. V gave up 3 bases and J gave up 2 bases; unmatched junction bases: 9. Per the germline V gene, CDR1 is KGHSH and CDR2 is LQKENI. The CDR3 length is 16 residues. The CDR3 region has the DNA TGTGCCAGCTCACCGATACCGACAGGGTGGAACTATGGCTACACCTTC. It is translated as CASSPIPTGWNYGYTF.

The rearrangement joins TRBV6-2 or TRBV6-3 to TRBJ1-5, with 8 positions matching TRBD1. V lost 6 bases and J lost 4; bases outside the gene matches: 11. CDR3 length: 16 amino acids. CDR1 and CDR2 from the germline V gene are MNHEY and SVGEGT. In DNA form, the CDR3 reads TGTGCCAGCAGCCCTCGGGGACAGGCGGGAAATCAGCCCCAGCATTTT. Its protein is CASSPRGQAGNQPQHF.

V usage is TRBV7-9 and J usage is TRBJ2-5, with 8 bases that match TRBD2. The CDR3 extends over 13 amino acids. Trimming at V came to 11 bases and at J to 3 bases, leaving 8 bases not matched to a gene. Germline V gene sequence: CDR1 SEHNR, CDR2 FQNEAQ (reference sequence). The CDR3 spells CAGVLAGKETQYF. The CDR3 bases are TGTGCCGGGGTCCTAGCGGGCAAAGAGACCCAGTACTTC.

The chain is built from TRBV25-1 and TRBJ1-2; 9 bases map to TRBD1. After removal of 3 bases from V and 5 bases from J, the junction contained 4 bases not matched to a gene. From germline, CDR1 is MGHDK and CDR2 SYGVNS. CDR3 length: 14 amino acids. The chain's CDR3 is CASSDGTGPYGYTF. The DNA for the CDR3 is TGTGCCAGCAGTGATGGGACAGGGCCTTATGGCTACACCTTC.

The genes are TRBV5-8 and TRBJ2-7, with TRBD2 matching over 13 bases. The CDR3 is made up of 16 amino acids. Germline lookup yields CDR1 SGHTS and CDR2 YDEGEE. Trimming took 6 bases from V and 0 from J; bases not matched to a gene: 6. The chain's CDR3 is CASTPGLAGISYEQYF. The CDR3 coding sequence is TGTGCCAGCACCCCGGGACTAGCGGGGATCTCCTACGAGCAGTACTTC.

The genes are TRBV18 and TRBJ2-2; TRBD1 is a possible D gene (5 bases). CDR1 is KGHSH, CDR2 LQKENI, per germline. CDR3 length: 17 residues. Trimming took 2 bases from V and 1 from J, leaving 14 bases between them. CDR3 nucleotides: TGTGCCAGCTCACCATTCCGACAGACGATGAACACCGGGGAGCTGTTTTTT. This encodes CASSPFRQTMNTGELFF.

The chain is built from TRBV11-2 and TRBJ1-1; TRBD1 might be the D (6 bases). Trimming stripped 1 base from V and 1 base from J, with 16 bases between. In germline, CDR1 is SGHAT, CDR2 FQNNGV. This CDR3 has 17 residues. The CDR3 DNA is TGTGCCAGCAGCTTAGGGGAGCGGACAGCGAGGAACACTGAAGCTTTCTTT. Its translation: CASSLGERTARNTEAFF.

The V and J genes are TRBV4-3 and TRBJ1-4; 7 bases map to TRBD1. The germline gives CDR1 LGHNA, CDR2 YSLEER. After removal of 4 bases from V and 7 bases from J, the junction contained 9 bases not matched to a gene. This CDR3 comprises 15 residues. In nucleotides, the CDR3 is TGCGCCAGCAGCCCTTTGACAGGGCGTGCTGAAAAACTGTTTTTT. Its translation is CASSPLTGRAEKLFF.

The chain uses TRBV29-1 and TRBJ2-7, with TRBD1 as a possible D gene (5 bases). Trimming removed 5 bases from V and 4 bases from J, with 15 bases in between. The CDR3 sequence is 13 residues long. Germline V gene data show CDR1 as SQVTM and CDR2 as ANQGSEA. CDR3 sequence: CSVIQGRTYEQYF. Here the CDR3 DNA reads TGCAGCGTTATCCAGGGAAGGACGTACGAGCAGTACTTC.

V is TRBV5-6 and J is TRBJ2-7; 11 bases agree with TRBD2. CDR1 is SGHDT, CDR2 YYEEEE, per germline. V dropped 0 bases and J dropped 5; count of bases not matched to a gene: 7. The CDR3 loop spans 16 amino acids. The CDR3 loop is CASSLAPSGGNNEQYF. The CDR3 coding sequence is TGTGCCAGCAGCTTGGCCCCTAGCGGGGGGAACAACGAGCAGTACTTC.

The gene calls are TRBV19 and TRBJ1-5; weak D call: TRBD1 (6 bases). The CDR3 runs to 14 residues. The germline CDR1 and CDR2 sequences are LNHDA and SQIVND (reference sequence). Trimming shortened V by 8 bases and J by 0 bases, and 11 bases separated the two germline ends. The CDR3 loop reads CASSGQISNQPQHF. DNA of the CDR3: TGTGCCAGTTCAGGACAGATTAGCAATCAGCCCCAGCATTTT.

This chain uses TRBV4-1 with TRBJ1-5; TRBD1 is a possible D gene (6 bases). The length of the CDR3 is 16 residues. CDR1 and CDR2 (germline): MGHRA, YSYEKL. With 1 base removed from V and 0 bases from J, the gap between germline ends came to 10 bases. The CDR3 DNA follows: TGCGCCAGCAGCCAAGGGACAGCTATTAGCAATCAGCCCCAGCATTTT. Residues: CASSQGTAISNQPQHF.

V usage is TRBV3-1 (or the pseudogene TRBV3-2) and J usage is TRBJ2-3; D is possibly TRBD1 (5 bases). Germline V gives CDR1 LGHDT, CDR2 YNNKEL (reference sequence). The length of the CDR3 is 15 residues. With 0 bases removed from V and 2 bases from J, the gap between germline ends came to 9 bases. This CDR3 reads CASSQDGAATDTQYF. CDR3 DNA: TGTGCCAGCAGCCAAGATGGGGCGGCCACAGATACGCAGTATTTT.

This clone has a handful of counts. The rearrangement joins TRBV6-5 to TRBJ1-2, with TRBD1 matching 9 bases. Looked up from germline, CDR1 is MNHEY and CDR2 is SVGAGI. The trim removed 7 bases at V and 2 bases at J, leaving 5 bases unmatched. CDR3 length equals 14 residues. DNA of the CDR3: TGTGCCAGCAAAGGACAGGGGAAAAACTATGGCTACACCTTC. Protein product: CASKGQGKNYGYTF.

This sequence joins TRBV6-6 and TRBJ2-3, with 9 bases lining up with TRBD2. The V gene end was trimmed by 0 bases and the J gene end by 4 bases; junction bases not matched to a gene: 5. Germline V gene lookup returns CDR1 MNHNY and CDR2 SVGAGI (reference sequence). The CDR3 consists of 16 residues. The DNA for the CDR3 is TGTGCCAGCAGTTACTCAGGCGGGGGGGCCCCAGATACGCAGTATTTT. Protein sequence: CASSYSGGGAPDTQYF.

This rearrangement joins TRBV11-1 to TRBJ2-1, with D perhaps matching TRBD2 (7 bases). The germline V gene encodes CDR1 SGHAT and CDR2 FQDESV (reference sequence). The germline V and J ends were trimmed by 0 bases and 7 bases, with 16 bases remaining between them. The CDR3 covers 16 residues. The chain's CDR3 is CASSLAGGLSPNEQFF. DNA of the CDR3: TGTGCCAGCAGCTTAGCGGGGGGGCTTAGTCCTAATGAGCAGTTCTTC.

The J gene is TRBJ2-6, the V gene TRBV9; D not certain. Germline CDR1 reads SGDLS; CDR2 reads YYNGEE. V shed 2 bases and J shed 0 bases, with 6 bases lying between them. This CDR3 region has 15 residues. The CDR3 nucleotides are TGTGCCAGCAGCGTCCTAGGCTCTGGGGCCAACGTCCTGACTTTC. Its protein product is CASSVLGSGANVLTF.